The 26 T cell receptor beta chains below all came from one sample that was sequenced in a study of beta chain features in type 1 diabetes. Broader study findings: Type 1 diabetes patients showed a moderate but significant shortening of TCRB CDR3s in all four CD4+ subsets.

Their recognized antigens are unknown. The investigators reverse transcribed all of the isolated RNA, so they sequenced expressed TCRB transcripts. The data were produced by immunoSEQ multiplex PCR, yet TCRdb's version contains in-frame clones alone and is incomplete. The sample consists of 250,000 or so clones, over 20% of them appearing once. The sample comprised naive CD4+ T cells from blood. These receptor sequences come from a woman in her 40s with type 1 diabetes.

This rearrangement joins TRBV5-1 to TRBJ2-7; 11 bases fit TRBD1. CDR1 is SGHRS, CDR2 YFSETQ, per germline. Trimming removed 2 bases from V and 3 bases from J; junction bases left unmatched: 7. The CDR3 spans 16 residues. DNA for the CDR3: TGCGCCAGCAGCTTCCCGCCGGGACAGGGGGGCTACGAGCAGTACTTC. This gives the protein CASSFPPGQGGYEQYF.

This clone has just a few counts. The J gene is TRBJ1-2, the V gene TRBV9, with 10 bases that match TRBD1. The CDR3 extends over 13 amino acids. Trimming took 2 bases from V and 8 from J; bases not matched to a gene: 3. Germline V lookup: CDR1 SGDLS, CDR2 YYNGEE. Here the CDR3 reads CASSVTTGGGYTF. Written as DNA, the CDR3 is TGTGCCAGCAGCGTGACGACAGGGGGCGGCTACACCTTC.

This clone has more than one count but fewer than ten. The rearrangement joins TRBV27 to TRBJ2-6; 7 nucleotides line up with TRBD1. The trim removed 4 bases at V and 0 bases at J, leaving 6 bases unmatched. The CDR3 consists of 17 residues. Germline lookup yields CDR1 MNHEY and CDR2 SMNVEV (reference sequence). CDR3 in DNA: TGTGCCAGCAGTTCCCGGGACAGACACTCTGGGGCCAACGTCCTGACTTTC. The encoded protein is CASSSRDRHSGANVLTF.

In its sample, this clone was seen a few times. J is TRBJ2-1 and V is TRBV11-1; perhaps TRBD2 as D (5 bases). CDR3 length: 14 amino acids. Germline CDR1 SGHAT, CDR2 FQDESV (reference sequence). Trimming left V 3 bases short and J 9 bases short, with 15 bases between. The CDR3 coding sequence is TGTGCCAGCAGCTTTAAATTACTAGATCGTGAGCAGTTCTTC. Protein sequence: CASSFKLLDREQFF. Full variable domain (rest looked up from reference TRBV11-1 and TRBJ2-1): EAEVAQSPRYKITEKSQAVAFWCDPISGHATLYWYRQILGQGPELLVQFQDESVVDDSQLPKDRFSAERLKGVDSTLKIQPAELGDSAMYLCASSFKLLDREQFFGPGTRLTVL.

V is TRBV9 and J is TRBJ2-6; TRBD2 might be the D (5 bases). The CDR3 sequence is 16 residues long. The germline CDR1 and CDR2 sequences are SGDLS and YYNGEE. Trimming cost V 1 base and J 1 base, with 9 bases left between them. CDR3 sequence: CASSVLIASGANVLTF. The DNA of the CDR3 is TGTGCCAGCAGCGTACTAATAGCGTCTGGGGCCAACGTCCTGACTTTC.

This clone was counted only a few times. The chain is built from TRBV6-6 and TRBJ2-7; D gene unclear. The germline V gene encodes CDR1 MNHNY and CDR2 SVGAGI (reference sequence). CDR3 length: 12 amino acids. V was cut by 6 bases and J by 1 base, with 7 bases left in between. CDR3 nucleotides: TGTGCCAGCAGGCGGTGGTCCTACGAGCAGTACTTC. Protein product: CASRRWSYEQYF.

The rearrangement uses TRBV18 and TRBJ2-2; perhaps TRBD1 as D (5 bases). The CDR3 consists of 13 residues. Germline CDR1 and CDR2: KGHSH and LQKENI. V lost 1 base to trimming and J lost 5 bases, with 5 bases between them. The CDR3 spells CASSPQGTGELFF. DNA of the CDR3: TGTGCCAGCTCACCACAGGGGACCGGGGAGCTGTTTTTT.

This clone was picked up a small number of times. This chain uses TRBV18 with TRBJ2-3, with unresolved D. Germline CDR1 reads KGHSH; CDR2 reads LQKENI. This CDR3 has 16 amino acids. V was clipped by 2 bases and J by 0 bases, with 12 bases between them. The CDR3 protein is CASSPIQAPSTDTQYF. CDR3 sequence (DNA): TGTGCCAGCTCACCAATCCAGGCCCCTAGCACAGATACGCAGTATTTT.

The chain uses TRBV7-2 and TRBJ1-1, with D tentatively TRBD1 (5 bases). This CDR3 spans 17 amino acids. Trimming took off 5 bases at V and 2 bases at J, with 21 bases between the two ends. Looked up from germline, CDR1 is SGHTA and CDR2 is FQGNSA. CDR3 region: CASSPIQGWRGNTEAFF. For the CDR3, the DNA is TGTGCCAGCAGCCCGATTCAGGGTTGGAGGGGAAACACTGAAGCTTTCTTT.

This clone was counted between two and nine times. The CDR3 DNA is TGTGCCATCCCGGACAGGGGGAGAACCAAAAACATTCAGTACTTC. It is translated as CAIPDRGRTKNIQYF. The chain has TRBV25-1 and TRBJ2-4, with 10 bases identical to TRBD1. The trim removed 10 bases at V and 2 bases at J, leaving 8 bases unmatched. The V gene's germline CDR1 is MGHDK and CDR2 SYGVNS. The CDR3 is 15 residues long.

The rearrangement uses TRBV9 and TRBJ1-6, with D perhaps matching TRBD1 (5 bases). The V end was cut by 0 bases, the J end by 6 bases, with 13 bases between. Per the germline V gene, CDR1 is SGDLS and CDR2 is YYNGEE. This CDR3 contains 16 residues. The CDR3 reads CASSVAADSVNSPLHF. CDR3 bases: TGTGCCAGCAGCGTAGCTGCCGACAGTGTTAATTCACCCCTCCACTTT. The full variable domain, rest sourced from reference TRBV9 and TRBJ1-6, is DSGVTQTPKHLITATGQRVTLRCSPRSGDLSVYWYQQSLDQGLQFLIQYYNGEERAKGNILERFSAQQFPDLHSELNLSSLELGDSALYFCASSVAADSVNSPLHFGNGTRLTVT.

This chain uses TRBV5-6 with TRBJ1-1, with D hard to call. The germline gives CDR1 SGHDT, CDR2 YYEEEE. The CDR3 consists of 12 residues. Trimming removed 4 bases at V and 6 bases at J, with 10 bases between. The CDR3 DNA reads TGTGCCAGCAGCCCCCCCCCAGCTGAAGCTTTCTTT. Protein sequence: CASSPPPAEAFF.

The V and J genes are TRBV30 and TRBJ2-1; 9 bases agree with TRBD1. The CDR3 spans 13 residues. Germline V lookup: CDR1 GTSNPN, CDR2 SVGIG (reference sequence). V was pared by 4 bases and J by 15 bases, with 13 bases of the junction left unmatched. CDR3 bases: TGTGCCTGGACCCGGGACAGGGCCGGGCGGAGGTTCTTC. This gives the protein CAWTRDRAGRRFF.

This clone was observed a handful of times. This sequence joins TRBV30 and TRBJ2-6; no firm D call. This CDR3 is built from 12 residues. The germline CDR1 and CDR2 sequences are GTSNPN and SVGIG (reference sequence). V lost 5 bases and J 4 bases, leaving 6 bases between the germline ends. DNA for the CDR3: TGTGCCTGGGACGGGGGGGCCAACGTCCTGACTTTC. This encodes CAWDGGANVLTF.

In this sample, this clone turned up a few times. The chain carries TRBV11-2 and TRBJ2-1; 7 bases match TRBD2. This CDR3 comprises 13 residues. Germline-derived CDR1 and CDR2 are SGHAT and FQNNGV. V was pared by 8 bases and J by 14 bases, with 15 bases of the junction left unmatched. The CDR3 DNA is TGTGCCAGCGTCGGGGGGAGGGCTGGAAGGGAGTTCTTC. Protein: CASVGGRAGREFF.

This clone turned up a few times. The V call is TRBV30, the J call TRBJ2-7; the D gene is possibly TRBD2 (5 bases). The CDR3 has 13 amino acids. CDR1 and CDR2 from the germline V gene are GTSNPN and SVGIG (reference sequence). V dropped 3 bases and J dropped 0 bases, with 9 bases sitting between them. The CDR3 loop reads CAWRRVSSYEQYF. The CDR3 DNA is TGTGCCTGGAGGCGGGTCAGCTCCTACGAGCAGTACTTC.

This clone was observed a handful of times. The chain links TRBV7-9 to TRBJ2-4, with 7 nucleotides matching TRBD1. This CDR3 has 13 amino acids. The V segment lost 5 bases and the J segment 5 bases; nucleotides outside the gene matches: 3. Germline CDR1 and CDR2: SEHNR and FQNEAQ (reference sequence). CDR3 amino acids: CASSQGTENIQYF. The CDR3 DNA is TGTGCCAGCAGCCAAGGGACAGAAAACATTCAGTACTTC.

CDR3 sequence reads: CAWRIAREQFF. CDR3 in DNA: TGTGCCTGGAGGATAGCGAGAGAGCAGTTCTTC. The chain couples TRBV30 to TRBJ2-1, with D possibly matching TRBD2 (5 bases). The V end was cut by 3 bases, the J end by 10 bases, with 10 bases between. This CDR3 contains 11 residues. Germline CDR1 is GTSNPN and CDR2 is SVGIG (reference sequence).

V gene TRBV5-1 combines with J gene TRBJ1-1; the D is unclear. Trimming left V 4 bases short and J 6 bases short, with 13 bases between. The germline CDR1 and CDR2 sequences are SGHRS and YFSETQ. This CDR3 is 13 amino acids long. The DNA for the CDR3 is TGCGCCAGCAGCCCCCTAGAAGAATCTGAAGCTTTCTTT. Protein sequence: CASSPLEESEAFF.

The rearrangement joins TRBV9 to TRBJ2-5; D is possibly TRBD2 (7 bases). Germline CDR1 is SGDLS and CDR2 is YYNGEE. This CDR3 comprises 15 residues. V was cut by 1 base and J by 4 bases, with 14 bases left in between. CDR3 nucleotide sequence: TGTGCCAGCAGCGTAACCACAAGGGGGGGAGAGACCCAGTACTTC. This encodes CASSVTTRGGETQYF.

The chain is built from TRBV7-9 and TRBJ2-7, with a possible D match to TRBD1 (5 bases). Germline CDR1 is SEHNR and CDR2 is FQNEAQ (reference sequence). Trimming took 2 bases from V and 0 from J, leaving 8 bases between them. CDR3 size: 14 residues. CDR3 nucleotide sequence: TGTGCCAGCAGCTTACAGGGAAACTCCTACGAGCAGTACTTC. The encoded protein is CASSLQGNSYEQYF.

DNA for the CDR3: TGTGCCACCAGCAGAGATCCTGAGCGGGAACAGTACTTC. Translating it yields CATSRDPEREQYF. The V and J genes are TRBV15 and TRBJ2-7; TRBD2 agrees at 7 bases. The CDR3 has 13 residues. Germline loops: CDR1 LNHNV, CDR2 YYDKDF (reference sequence). The V and J ends lost 0 bases and 10 bases, in that order; junction bases with no gene match: 6.

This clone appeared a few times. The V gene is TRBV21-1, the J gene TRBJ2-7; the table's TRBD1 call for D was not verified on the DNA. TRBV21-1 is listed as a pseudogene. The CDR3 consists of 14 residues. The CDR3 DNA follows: TGTGCCAGCAGCAGACAGGGACGGTCCTACGAGCAGTACTTC. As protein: CASSRQGRSYEQYF.

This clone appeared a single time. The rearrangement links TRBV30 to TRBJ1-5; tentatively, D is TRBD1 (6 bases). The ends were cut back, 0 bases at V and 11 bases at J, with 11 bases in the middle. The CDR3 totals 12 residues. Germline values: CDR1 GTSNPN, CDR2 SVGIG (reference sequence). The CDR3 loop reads CAWSVSGETQHF. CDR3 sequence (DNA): TGTGCCTGGAGTGTATCAGGGGAGACCCAGCATTTT.

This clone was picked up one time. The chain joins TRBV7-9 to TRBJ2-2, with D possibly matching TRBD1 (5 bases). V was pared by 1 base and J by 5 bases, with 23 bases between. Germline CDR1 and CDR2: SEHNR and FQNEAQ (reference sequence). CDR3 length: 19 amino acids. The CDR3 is CASSLETRIHRSSTGELFF. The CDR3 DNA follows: TGTGCCAGCAGCTTAGAGACCAGGATCCACAGGTCCTCAACCGGGGAGCTGTTTTTT.

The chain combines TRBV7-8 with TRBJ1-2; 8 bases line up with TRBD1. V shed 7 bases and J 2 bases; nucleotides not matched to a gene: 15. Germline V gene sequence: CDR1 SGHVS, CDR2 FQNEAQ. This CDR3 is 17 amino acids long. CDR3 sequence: CASTAEGTGRANYGYTF. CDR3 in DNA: TGTGCCAGCACCGCCGAAGGGACAGGACGTGCCAACTATGGCTACACCTTC.